The TCR beta chain described here comes from a study of blood T cell repertoires in COVID-19 (dated by TCRdb to 2020 to 2021). Turning to the overall study: Collaborator samples came from the United States, Italy and Spain and covered acute and convalescent phases of COVID-19. The material from the prospective study consisted of cDNA or gDNA derived from T cells, B-cell-depleted T cells, or PBMCs. Subjects who had been exposed to COVID-19, were actively infected with it, or had recovered from it provided the deeply sampled blood TCRbeta repertoires that made up the dataset. The repertoires were made available in a free public database intended to serve as a resource for research on the immune response to SARS-CoV-2. Samples came from the ongoing ImmuneRACE study (first 160 participants) plus 1,254 subjects from 6 global collaborators. A de-identified subject ID, COVID-19 status, age in years and sex were almost always included in the sample metadata. HLA class I and class II types, where available, came from metadata supplied by the sample provider rather than from assay-based typing.

What the authors observed across the whole study: The amount of clinical and demographic metadata varied by source and participant and was provided uncurated.

A note on this clone: Its target antigen remains unknown. The record has no base qualities; no much larger clone is one base away.

TCRbeta CDR3 regions were amplified from genomic DNA by means of the immunoSEQ Assay, a bias-controlled multiplex PCR. As for the authors' bioinformatics: Within the assay, amplification of reference gene primers was used to estimate how many nucleated cells each sample contained. Sequence reads were collapsed and filtered to measure the absolute abundance of every unique TCRbeta CDR3 rearrangement. Productive Simpson clonality was computed per sample as the square root of Simpson's diversity index over productive rearrangements. TCRdb provides this immuneACCESS table in a form limited to in-frame rearrangements. Some clones are lacking; in checked studies, under half of them reflect an unresolved V gene, and why the rest are absent is not known. Clonal size and the V and J genes are those of that table, whereas D and trimming came from the DNA. The sample includes roughly 150,000 clones, with more than 90% observed a single time. Together, the top ten hold roughly a sixth of the sample.

V sheds 6 bases and J sheds 6 bases, leaving 12 bases between their ends. Looking up the germline V gene (reference sequence) yields CDR1 LNHDA and CDR2 SQIVND. Its CDR3 holds 12 amino acids, cysteine through phenylalanine. Here the CDR3 DNA is all that survives: 36 bases in frame from base 1. Each collaborating institution followed its own protocols to collect whole blood in K2EDTA tubes. Collaborator samples were shipped for TCRbeta analysis as frozen whole blood, isolated PBMCs, or DNA extracted from either sample type. Sequencing was carried out using peripheral blood. The receptor comes from a man in his fifties or sixties with active or convalescent COVID-19. The chain employs TRBV19 and TRBJ2-7; a weak D assignment points to TRBD2 (6 bases agree). DNA sequence: TGTGCCAGTAGCCTTGGGGGGATCGAGCAGTACTTC. Its translation is CASSLGGIEQYF.